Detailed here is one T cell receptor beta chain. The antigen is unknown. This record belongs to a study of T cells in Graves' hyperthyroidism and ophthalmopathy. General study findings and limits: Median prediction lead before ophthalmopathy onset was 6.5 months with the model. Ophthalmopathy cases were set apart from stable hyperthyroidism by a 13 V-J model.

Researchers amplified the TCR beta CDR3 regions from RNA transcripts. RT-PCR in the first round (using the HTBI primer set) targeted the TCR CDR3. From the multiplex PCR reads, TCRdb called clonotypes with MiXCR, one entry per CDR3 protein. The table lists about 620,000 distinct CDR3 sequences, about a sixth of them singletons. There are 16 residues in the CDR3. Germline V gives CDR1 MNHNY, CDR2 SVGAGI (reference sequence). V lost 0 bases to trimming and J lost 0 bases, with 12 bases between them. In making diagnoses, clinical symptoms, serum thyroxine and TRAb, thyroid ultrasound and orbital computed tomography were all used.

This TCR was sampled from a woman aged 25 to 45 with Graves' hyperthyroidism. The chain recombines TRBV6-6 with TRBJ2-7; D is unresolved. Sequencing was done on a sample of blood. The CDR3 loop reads CASSYSEAALSYEQYF. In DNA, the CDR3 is TGTGCCAGCAGTTACTCCGAGGCCGCCCTCTCCTACGAGCAGTACTTC.